This is a list of T cell receptor beta chains from one sample in a study of T cell changes during pregnancy in multiple sclerosis. The assay was immunoSEQ multiplex PCR, and TCRdb's table has in-frame clones only and misses some. The table lists about 80,000 clones, approximately 94% of them singletons. The sequencing here drew on peripheral blood, taken in the third trimester of pregnancy. These receptor sequences come from a female donor with multiple sclerosis, enrolled in a pregnancy study. Each CDR3 is given with its conserved first and last residue. D genes are given only for firm matches. Clone sizes are given selectively: once, few, many, or a class where the clone is expanded.

size: NA
length: 14
V: TRBV27
J: TRBJ2-7
D: NA
CDR3: CASSTSQGSYEQYF
DNA: NA

size: NA
length: 14
V: TRBV19
J: TRBJ2-2
D: NA
CDR3: CASSMTSNTGELFF
DNA: TGTGCCAGTAGTATGACATCGAACACCGGGGAGCTGTTTTTT

size: many
length: 14
V: TRBV10-3
J: TRBJ1-5
D: TRBD1
CDR3: CAIGTGDSNQPQHF
DNA: TGTGCCATAGGGACAGGCGATAGCAATCAGCCCCAGCATTTT

size: NA
length: 13
V: TRBV18
J: TRBJ1-4
D: NA
CDR3: CASSLKTGEKLFF
DNA: TGTGCCAGCTCACTTAAGACGGGTGAAAAACTGTTTTTT

size: NA
length: 14
V: TRBV29-1
J: TRBJ2-7
D: TRBD1
CDR3: CSVLGTGGHHEQYF
DNA: TGCAGCGTACTCGGGACAGGGGGGCACCACGAGCAGTACTTC

size: NA
length: 15
V: TRBV11-2
J: TRBJ1-4
D: NA
CDR3: CASNPRGGSREKLFF
DNA: TGTGCCAGCAACCCCCGCGGGGGGTCGCGTGAAAAACTGTTTTTT

size: NA
length: 15
V: TRBV15
J: TRBJ2-3
D: NA
CDR3: CATSREGHPADTQYF
DNA: TGTGCCACCAGCAGAGAGGGCCACCCCGCAGATACGCAGTATTTT

size: NA
length: 11
V: TRBV5-1
J: TRBJ2-7
D: NA
CDR3: CASSLRDEQYF
DNA: TGCGCCAGCAGCTTACGGGACGAGCAGTACTTC

size: NA
length: 13
V: TRBV5-1
J: TRBJ2-1
D: TRBD2
CDR3: CASSSGGYNEQFF
DNA: TGCGCCAGCAGTAGCGGGGGCTACAATGAGCAGTTCTTC

size: once
length: 14
V: TRBV7-3
J: TRBJ1-1
D: NA
CDR3: CASSSTYPPTEAFF
DNA: TGTGCCAGCAGCTCGACATACCCCCCCACTGAAGCTTTCTTT

size: once
length: 13
V: TRBV7-8
J: TRBJ2-1
D: NA
CDR3: CASSLQGRDEQFF
DNA: TGTGCCAGCAGCTTACAGGGTCGCGATGAGCAGTTCTTC

size: once
length: 16
V: TRBV27
J: TRBJ2-2
D: NA
CDR3: CASSVGGGRHTGELFF
DNA: TGTGCCAGCAGTGTAGGAGGGGGCAGGCACACCGGGGAGCTGTTTTTT

size: NA
length: 18
V: TRBV11-2
J: TRBJ1-2
D: TRBD1
CDR3: CASSLFRQQGTANYGYTF
DNA: TGTGCCAGCAGCTTATTTCGACAACAGGGGACGGCTAACTATGGCTACACCTTC

size: NA
length: 13
V: TRBV11-1
J: TRBJ1-6
D: NA
CDR3: CASSTGQNSPLHF
DNA: TGTGCCAGCAGCACAGGGCAGAATTCACCCCTCCACTTT

size: NA
length: 15
V: TRBV4-1
J: TRBJ2-7
D: TRBD1
CDR3: CASSQELQGAGEQYF
DNA: TGCGCCAGCAGCCAAGAACTACAGGGGGCCGGGGAGCAGTACTTC

size: once
length: 20
V: TRBV12-5
J: TRBJ2-2
D: TRBD1
CDR3: CASGQTDSPTDRYPTGELFF
DNA: TGTGCTAGTGGTCAAACCGATTCCCCAACGGACAGGTATCCCACCGGGGAGCTGTTTTTT

size: NA
length: 13
V: TRBV28
J: TRBJ1-1
D: TRBD1
CDR3: CASSSLTGTEAFF
DNA: TGTGCCAGCAGTTCCCTGACAGGGACTGAAGCTTTCTTT

size: NA
length: 14
V: TRBV2
J: TRBJ2-7
D: TRBD1
CDR3: CASTGDRGRYEQYF
DNA: TGTGCCAGCACTGGGGACAGGGGTAGGTACGAGCAGTACTTC

size: NA
length: 13
V: TRBV6-5
J: TRBJ2-7
D: NA
CDR3: CASSLWEGGEQYF
DNA: TGTGCCAGCAGCCTCTGGGAAGGGGGCGAGCAGTACTTC

size: NA
length: 19
V: TRBV7-8
J: TRBJ2-1
D: NA
CDR3: CASSLARVRRIGVRNEQFF
DNA: TGTGCCAGCAGCTTAGCGCGGGTCAGGAGGATAGGCGTACGGAATGAGCAGTTCTTC

size: NA
length: 12
V: TRBV7-2
J: TRBJ2-4
D: NA
CDR3: CASSLGGGIQYF
DNA: TGTGCCAGCAGCTTAGGAGGGGGCATTCAGTACTTC

size: NA
length: 15
V: TRBV9
J: TRBJ1-6
D: NA
CDR3: CASSVETAIISPLHF
DNA: TGTGCCAGCAGCGTAGAGACAGCGATAATTTCACCCCTCCACTTT

size: NA
length: 14
V: TRBV2
J: TRBJ2-7
D: NA
CDR3: CASSEFPGSNEQYF
DNA: TGTGCCAGCAGTGAATTCCCAGGGTCCAACGAGCAGTACTTC

size: NA
length: 18
V: TRBV4-1
J: TRBJ2-3
D: TRBD2
CDR3: CASSQERAGGPSTDTQYF
DNA: TGCGCCAGCAGCCAAGAAAGGGCGGGGGGGCCTTCGACAGATACGCAGTATTTT

size: NA
length: 16
V: TRBV11-2
J: TRBJ2-1
D: TRBD2
CDR3: CASSLTTSGGRGEQFF
DNA: TGTGCCAGCAGCTTGACTACTAGCGGGGGGCGCGGTGAGCAGTTCTTC

size: NA
length: 16
V: TRBV7-6
J: TRBJ1-6
D: NA
CDR3: CASSPAPRGEGSPLHF
DNA: TGTGCCAGCAGCCCGGCCCCCAGGGGCGAGGGATCACCCCTCCACTTT

size: NA
length: 17
V: TRBV9
J: TRBJ2-6
D: NA
CDR3: CASSSYRDFSGANVLTF
DNA: TGTGCCAGCAGCTCATACCGGGACTTCTCTGGGGCCAACGTCCTGACTTTC

size: NA
length: 11
V: TRBV19
J: TRBJ2-1
D: TRBD1
CDR3: CASGQGNEQFF
DNA: TGTGCCAGTGGACAGGGCAATGAGCAGTTCTTC

size: NA
length: 14
V: TRBV7-8
J: TRBJ1-3
D: TRBD1
CDR3: CASINDRVGNTIYF
DNA: TGTGCCAGCATCAACGACAGGGTTGGAAACACCATATATTTT

size: NA
length: 14
V: TRBV7-2
J: TRBJ2-7
D: NA
CDR3: CASSTGLAPYEQYF
DNA: TGTGCCAGCAGCACGGGACTGGCCCCCTACGAGCAGTACTTC

size: NA
length: 16
V: TRBV9
J: TRBJ2-3
D: NA
CDR3: CASSPRTGQLTDTQYF
DNA: TGTGCCAGCAGCCCTCGCACTGGACAGCTCACAGATACGCAGTATTTT

size: NA
length: 16
V: TRBV5-1
J: TRBJ2-1
D: TRBD2
CDR3: CASSLTLGGGGNEQFF
DNA: TGCGCCAGCAGCTTGACCTTGGGCGGGGGGGGAAATGAGCAGTTCTTC

size: NA
length: 16
V: TRBV13
J: TRBJ1-2
D: TRBD1
CDR3: CASRPRTGGWNYGYTF
DNA: TGTGCCAGCAGACCCAGGACAGGGGGCTGGAACTATGGCTACACCTTC

size: NA
length: 20
V: TRBV9
J: TRBJ1-2
D: TRBD1
CDR3: CASSLEDRLLSEVSNYGYTF
DNA: TGTGCCAGCAGCCTAGAGGACAGGTTGCTGTCCGAAGTTTCCAACTATGGCTACACCTTC

size: NA
length: 14
V: TRBV18
J: TRBJ2-7
D: NA
CDR3: CASSAGRSSYEQYF
DNA: TGTGCCAGCTCAGCAGGGAGGTCCTCCTACGAGCAGTACTTC

size: once
length: 15
V: TRBV12-5
J: TRBJ1-2
D: NA
CDR3: CASGLEGGGVGGYTF
DNA: TGTGCTAGTGGTTTGGAGGGTGGGGGGGTCGGTGGCTACACCTTC

size: NA
length: 15
V: TRBV6-6
J: TRBJ2-7
D: TRBD1
CDR3: CASSPDRDALYEQYF
DNA: TGTGCCAGCAGTCCGGACAGGGACGCCCTCTACGAGCAGTACTTC

size: few
length: 11
V: TRBV18
J: TRBJ2-7
D: NA
CDR3: CASSDGDEQYF
DNA: TGTGCCAGCTCAGACGGGGACGAGCAGTACTTC

size: NA
length: 11
V: TRBV7-2
J: TRBJ2-4
D: NA
CDR3: CASSPGNIQYF
DNA: TGTGCCAGCTCCCCGGGAAACATTCAGTACTTC

size: once
length: 14
V: TRBV6-6
J: TRBJ2-7
D: NA
CDR3: CASSVDWEISEQYF
DNA: TGTGCCAGCAGCGTTGACTGGGAGATCAGCGAGCAGTACTTC

size: NA
length: 15
V: TRBV6-1
J: TRBJ1-6
D: NA
CDR3: CASSGMTGSNSPLHF
DNA: TGTGCCAGCAGCGGCATGACAGGAAGTAATTCACCCCTCCACTTT

size: NA
length: 12
V: TRBV7-9
J: TRBJ1-4
D: NA
CDR3: CASSPEGGKLFF
DNA: TGTGCCAGCAGCCCAGAGGGGGGGAAACTGTTTTTT